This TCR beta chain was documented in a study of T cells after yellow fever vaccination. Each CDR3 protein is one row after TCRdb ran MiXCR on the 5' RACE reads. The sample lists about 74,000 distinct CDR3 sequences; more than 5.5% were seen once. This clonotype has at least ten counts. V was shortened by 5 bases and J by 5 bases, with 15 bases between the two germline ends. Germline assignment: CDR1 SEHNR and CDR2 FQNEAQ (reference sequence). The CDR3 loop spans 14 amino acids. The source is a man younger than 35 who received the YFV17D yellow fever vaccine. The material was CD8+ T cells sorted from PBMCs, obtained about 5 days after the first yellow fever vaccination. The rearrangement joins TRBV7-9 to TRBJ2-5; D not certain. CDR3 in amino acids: CASSLISLRETQYF. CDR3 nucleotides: TGTGCCAGCAGCCTGATATCGTTACGGGAGACCCAGTACTTC.